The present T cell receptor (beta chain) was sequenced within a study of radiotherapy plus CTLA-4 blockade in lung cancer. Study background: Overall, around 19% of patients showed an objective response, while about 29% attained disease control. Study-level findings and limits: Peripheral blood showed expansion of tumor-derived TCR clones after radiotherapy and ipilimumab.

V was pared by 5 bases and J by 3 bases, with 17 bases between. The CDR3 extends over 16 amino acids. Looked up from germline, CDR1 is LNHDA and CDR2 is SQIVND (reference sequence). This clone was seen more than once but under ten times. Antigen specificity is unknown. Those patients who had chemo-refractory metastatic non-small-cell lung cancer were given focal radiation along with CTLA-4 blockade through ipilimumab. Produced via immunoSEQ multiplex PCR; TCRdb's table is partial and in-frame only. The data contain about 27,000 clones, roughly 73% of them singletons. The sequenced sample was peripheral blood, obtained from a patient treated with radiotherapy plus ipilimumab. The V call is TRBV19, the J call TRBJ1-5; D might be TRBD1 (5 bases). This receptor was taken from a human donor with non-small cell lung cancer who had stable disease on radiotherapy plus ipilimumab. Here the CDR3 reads CASSPRQGRNNQPQHF. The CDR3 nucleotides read TGTGCCAGTAGTCCACGGCAGGGACGGAACAATCAGCCCCAGCATTTT.